This entry lists 10 T cell receptor beta chains sequenced from one sample in a study of immune characterization of retroperitoneal liposarcoma. TCRdb reanalysed the PCR reads using MiXCR and keeps one entry per CDR3 protein. The repertoire holds around 10,000 distinct CDR3 sequences, with roughly 25% as singletons. The specimen was tumor tissue. Receptor source: a male donor with retroperitoneal liposarcoma.

This clonotype was counted between two and nine times. This chain connects TRBV27 to TRBJ1-5; perhaps TRBD1 as D (5 bases). V shed 8 bases and J shed 2 bases, with 10 bases lying between them. Germline lookup yields CDR1 MNHEY and CDR2 SMNVEV (reference sequence). The CDR3 consists of 13 residues. Written as DNA, the CDR3 is TGTGCCAGCGGCAGGGTTGGCAATCAGCCCCAGCATTTT. Its translation: CASGRVGNQPQHF.

This clonotype was counted only a few times. The junction shows a germline mismatch at one end, possibly a read error. The chain combines TRBV6-1 with TRBJ2-3; 11 positions agree with TRBD1. In germline, CDR1 is MNHNS, CDR2 SASEGT. This CDR3 spans 13 amino acids. The CDR3 DNA reads TGTGCCAGCAGTGAAGCAAACCGGGACAGGGGGTACTTC. Its translation is CASSEANRDRGYF.

The genes are TRBV28 and TRBJ2-2; D possibly corresponds to TRBD1 (5 bases). V was trimmed by 5 bases and J by 6 bases, leaving 16 bases between them. The V gene's germline CDR1 is MDHEN and CDR2 SYDVKM. The CDR3 sequence is 15 residues long. The CDR3 DNA sequence: TGTGCCAGCAGTACCTCTGGGGCACGGGCCGGGGAGCTGTTTTTT. This gives the protein CASSTSGARAGELFF.

This clonotype was observed a handful of times. The J gene is TRBJ2-4, the V gene TRBV7-6, with D hard to call. The CDR3 extends over 13 amino acids. In germline, CDR1 is SGHVS, CDR2 FNYEAQ. Trimming cost V 1 base and J 13 bases, with 14 bases left between them. The CDR3 region is CASSLVSYNEQYF. In nucleotides, the CDR3 is TGTGCCAGCAGCTTAGTTTCCTACAATGAGCAGTACTTC.

The chain joins TRBV12-3 or TRBV12-4 to TRBJ2-5, with D perhaps TRBD1 (6 bases). The CDR3 has 13 amino acids. Trimming stripped 6 bases from V and 11 bases from J, with 19 bases between. The CDR3 region has the DNA TGTGCCAGCAGGCCGAGGACAGACAATGAGCAGTACTTC. Encoded protein: CASRPRTDNEQYF.

This clonotype was observed a few times. The chain is built from TRBV7-8 and TRBJ2-2; no clear D. V lost 5 bases and J lost 4, with 5 bases in between. The germline V gene has CDR1 SGHVS and CDR2 FQNEAQ. The CDR3 totals 12 residues. CDR3 loop: CASSLRTGELFF. In DNA form, the CDR3 reads TGTGCCAGCAGCCTACGCACCGGGGAGCTGTTTTTT.

The chain recombines TRBV6-1 with TRBJ1-2; 9 bases match TRBD1. CDR1 is MNHNS and CDR2 is SASEGT in the germline V gene. Germline trimming cut 3 bases from V and 2 bases from J; bases unmatched to any gene: 13. The CDR3 spans 18 residues. The CDR3 DNA reads TGTGCCAGCAGTGATCGTTGGGACAGGGAAACTCCAAACTATGGCTACACCTTC. Its translation is CASSDRWDRETPNYGYTF.

This clonotype has at least ten counts. The chain has TRBV6-1 and TRBJ2-5; the D gene could be TRBD1 or TRBD2 (5 bases each). This CDR3 region has 13 residues. Trimming took off 1 base at V and 11 bases at J, with 14 bases between the two ends. CDR1 is MNHNS and CDR2 is SASEGT in the germline V gene. The DNA of the CDR3 is TGTGCCAGCAGTGAAGTCAGAGGGGATGAGCAGTACTTC. This sequence encodes CASSEVRGDEQYF.

In this sample, this clonotype turned up a few times. CDR3 protein: CASSDPLADPPTDTQYF. The CDR3 DNA follows: TGCGCCAGCAGTGACCCACTAGCTGATCCACCCACAGATACGCAGTATTTT. The chain couples TRBV10-1 to TRBJ2-3, with TRBD2 as a possible D gene (6 bases). V lost 3 bases and J 2 bases, leaving 18 bases between the germline ends. The CDR3 consists of 17 residues. Per the germline V gene, CDR1 is WNHNN and CDR2 is SYGVQD (reference sequence).

This clonotype was counted ten times or more. The chain recombines TRBV7-2 with TRBJ2-1; 13 bases are shared with TRBD2. CDR1 and CDR2 from the germline V gene are SGHTA and FQGNSA. The V gene end was trimmed by 1 base and the J gene end by 6 bases; junction bases not matched to a gene: 0. This CDR3 is 15 amino acids long. CDR3 sequence reads: CASSLGTSGGNEQFF. DNA for the CDR3: TGTGCCAGCAGCTTAGGGACTAGCGGGGGCAATGAGCAGTTCTTC.